These 24 T cell receptor beta chains were all obtained from the same sample, sequenced in a study of blood T cell repertoires in COVID-19. The repertoire was sequenced with immunoSEQ multiplex PCR; TCRdb's copy has only in-frame clones and lacks some. This table has 200,000 to 250,000 clones, 83% appearing once. Sequencing input: PBMCs or T cells enriched from blood (not recorded which). The receptors derive from a middle-aged woman who had been exposed to COVID-19.

This clone was detected only a few times. The J gene is TRBJ1-1, the V gene TRBV12-2. TRBV12-2 is a pseudogene. This CDR3 spans 15 amino acids. In DNA, the CDR3 is TGTGCAAGTCGCGGAGGGACGGGGACGCATCCTGAAGCTTTCTTT. This encodes CASRGGTGTHPEAFF.

The chain combines TRBV6-5 with TRBJ1-2; 7 nucleotides match TRBD1. The trim removed 4 bases at V and 5 bases at J, leaving 10 bases unmatched. This CDR3 region has 15 residues. Looked up from germline, CDR1 is MNHEY and CDR2 is SVGAGI. CDR3 in amino acids: CASSSGGTESYGYTF. Written as DNA, the CDR3 is TGTGCCAGCAGTTCAGGCGGGACAGAGTCATATGGCTACACCTTC.

The J gene is TRBJ2-2, the V gene TRBV6-1, with D perhaps TRBD1 (6 bases). V was clipped by 6 bases and J by 7 bases, with 18 bases between them. This CDR3 region has 15 residues. Germline lookup yields CDR1 MNHNS and CDR2 SASEGT. The CDR3 coding sequence is TGTGCCAGCAGCCGGTCCTCTGGGGGCGGCGGGGAGCTGTTTTTT. Its protein is CASSRSSGGGGELFF.

CDR3 nucleotides: TGTGCCAGCAGCTTACAGGTCTTAGAGACCCAGTACTTC. Its translation: CASSLQVLETQYF. The J gene is TRBJ2-5, the V gene TRBV11-2; D is ambiguous. Germline V gene sequence: CDR1 SGHAT, CDR2 FQNNGV. This CDR3 is 13 amino acids long. V was trimmed by 2 bases and J by 4 bases, leaving 8 bases between them. Full variable domain (remainder filled in from reference TRBV11-2 and TRBJ2-5): EAGVAQSPRYKIIEKRQSVAFWCNPISGHATLYWYQQILGQGPKLLIQFQNNGVVDDSQLPKDRFSAERLKGVDSTLKIQPAKLEDSAVYLCASSLQVLETQYFGPGTRLLVL.

The chain employs TRBV11-3 and TRBJ2-1; the D gene is possibly TRBD2 (5 bases). The CDR3 totals 14 residues. V lost 1 base and J lost 9, with 13 bases in between. The germline V gene encodes CDR1 SGHNT and CDR2 YENEEA. The CDR3 coding sequence is TGTGCCAGCAGCTTAGGTCTAGCTGTGGGTGAGCAGTTCTTC. This codes for CASSLGLAVGEQFF.

This clone was recorded only once. This chain links TRBV5-1 with TRBJ1-6; 9 bases agree with TRBD1. The V gene end was trimmed by 4 bases and the J gene end by 7 bases; junction bases not matched to a gene: 6. CDR3 size: 15 residues. The V gene's germline CDR1 is SGHRS and CDR2 YFSETQ. In DNA form, the CDR3 reads TGCGCCAGCAGCCCGGGACAGGGAGGGAATTCACCCCTCCACTTT. This translates into CASSPGQGGNSPLHF.

This clone was recorded only once. This chain joins TRBV6-5 and TRBJ1-3, with 8 bases fitting TRBD1. The V and J ends lost 9 bases and 4 bases, in that order; junction bases with no gene match: 11. The CDR3 is made up of 15 amino acids. Germline V lookup: CDR1 MNHEY, CDR2 SVGAGI. CDR3 DNA sequence: TGTGCCAGTACCGACAGGGGATCGGGAGGAAACACCATATATTTT. It encodes CASTDRGSGGNTIYF.

This clone was counted once. The chain is built from TRBV2 and TRBJ1-2; weak D call: TRBD1 (5 bases). The CDR3 is 16 amino acids. Trimming cost V 1 base and J 5 bases, with 17 bases left between them. CDR1 is SNHLY and CDR2 is FYNNEI in the germline V gene. CDR3 in amino acids: CASSEVFGTPEYGYTF. Here the CDR3 DNA reads TGTGCCAGCAGTGAAGTATTCGGGACTCCTGAATATGGCTACACCTTC.

V gene TRBV12-5 combines with J gene TRBJ1-5, with a weak D call TRBD1 (6 bases). This CDR3 is built from 14 residues. CDR1 and CDR2 from the germline V gene are LGHNT and FRNRAP. Trimming removed 6 bases at V and 5 bases at J, with 14 bases between. For the CDR3, the DNA is TGTGCTAGTGGCCTACAGGGAATTCATCAGCCCCAGCATTTT. This translates into CASGLQGIHQPQHF.

J is TRBJ1-5 and V is TRBV19; 8 positions match TRBD1. V lost 7 bases to trimming and J lost 4 bases; unmatched junction nucleotides: 12. Germline V gene lookup returns CDR1 LNHDA and CDR2 SQIVND (reference sequence). CDR3 length: 16 residues. Here the CDR3 reads CASIMRQGMWNQPQHF. As DNA, the CDR3 is TGTGCCAGTATTATGAGACAGGGGATGTGGAATCAGCCCCAGCATTTT. The full variable domain, its missing parts supplied by reference TRBV19 and TRBJ1-5, is DGGITQSPKYLFRKEGQNVTLSCEQNLNHDAMYWYRQDPGQGLRLIYYSQIVNDFQKGDIAEGYSVSREKKESFPLTVTSAQKNPTAFYLCASIMRQGMWNQPQHFGDGTRLSIL.

The chain is built from TRBV11-1 and TRBJ1-1; weak D call: TRBD1 (5 bases). Trimming shortened V by 1 base and J by 3 bases, and 9 bases separated the two germline ends. Germline CDR1 reads SGHAT; CDR2 reads FQDESV (reference sequence). There are 14 residues in the CDR3. Here the CDR3 DNA reads TGTGCCAGCAGCTTAGAAGGGGTTGACACTGAAGCTTTCTTT. This codes for CASSLEGVDTEAFF.

In this sample, this clone turned up many times. CDR3 coding DNA: TGTGCCTGGGGGGGACAGGCTAATTCACCCCTCCACTTT. Translated: CAWGGQANSPLHF. The chain is built from TRBV30 and TRBJ1-6; 8 nucleotides line up with TRBD1. This CDR3 has 13 residues. Germline assignment: CDR1 GTSNPN and CDR2 SVGIG (reference sequence). Trimming at V came to 5 bases and at J to 6 bases, leaving 3 bases not matched to a gene.

The genes are TRBV6-2 or TRBV6-3 and TRBJ2-3, with a possible D match to TRBD2 (6 bases). CDR1 is MNHEY, CDR2 SVGEGT, per germline. CDR3 length: 15 amino acids. Trimming removed 4 bases from V and 2 bases from J, with 13 bases in between. The CDR3 sequence: CASSSLAAYTDTQYF. The CDR3 nucleotides are TGTGCCAGCAGTTCCTTAGCGGCTTACACAGATACGCAGTATTTT.

The chain uses TRBV5-1 and TRBJ2-2; D remains ambiguous. The germline CDR1 and CDR2 sequences are SGHRS and YFSETQ. The length of the CDR3 is 13 residues. V lost 1 base and J lost 6, with 7 bases in between. The CDR3 DNA sequence: TGCGCCAGCAGCTTGTCCAGCGCCGGGGAGCTGTTTTTT. Residues: CASSLSSAGELFF.

The gene calls are TRBV25-1 and TRBJ1-1, with D unclear. Germline V lookup: CDR1 MGHDK, CDR2 SYGVNS. This CDR3 region has 13 residues. The ends were cut back, 8 bases at V and 1 base at J, with 11 bases in the middle. CDR3 nucleotides: TGTGCCAGCCTCCCCTCACAGAACACTGAAGCTTTCTTT. This codes for CASLPSQNTEAFF.

Notes on this clone: Other DNA sequences in this specimen translate into the identical CDR3. This chain connects TRBV3-1 (or the pseudogene TRBV3-2) to TRBJ1-1; 7 bases map to TRBD1. The V gene end was trimmed by 0 bases and the J gene end by 1 base; junction bases not matched to a gene: 2. CDR1 and CDR2 from the germline V gene are LGHDT and YNNKEL (reference sequence). CDR3 size: 15 residues. The CDR3 spells CASSQERGRNTEAFF. CDR3 sequence (DNA): TGTGCCAGCAGCCAAGAAAGGGGGCGGAACACTGAAGCTTTCTTT.

This chain links TRBV28 with TRBJ2-7, with D unclear. CDR3 size: 14 residues. From germline, CDR1 is MDHEN and CDR2 SYDVKM. The V and J ends lost 6 bases and 0 bases respectively, with 12 bases between them. The CDR3 is CASSGFPSSYEQYF. As DNA, the CDR3 is TGTGCCAGCAGCGGGTTCCCAAGCTCCTACGAGCAGTACTTC.

The gene calls are TRBV29-1 and TRBJ2-7, with TRBD1 identical over 7 bases. The V segment lost 7 bases and the J segment 3 bases; nucleotides outside the gene matches: 6. This CDR3 region has 12 residues. The V gene's germline CDR1 is SQVTM and CDR2 ANQGSEA. In DNA form, the CDR3 reads TGCAGCGGGGGAAGGGACAGCTACGAGCAGTACTTC. Its translation: CSGGRDSYEQYF.

CDR3 coding DNA: TGTGCTAGTGGTAAACCGACAGGGTGGAGAACGGGCTACACCTTC. It specifies CASGKPTGWRTGYTF. The rearrangement joins TRBV12-5 to TRBJ1-2; 7 bases are shared with TRBD1. V lost 5 bases, J lost 8 bases, and 14 bases stayed unmatched. The length of the CDR3 is 15 residues. Germline V gene sequence: CDR1 LGHNT, CDR2 FRNRAP.

The chain recombines TRBV4-2 with TRBJ2-1; the match to TRBD1 covers 7 bases. Per germline, CDR1 LGHNA and CDR2 YNFKEQ. The CDR3 length is 16 residues. After removal of 0 bases from V and 0 bases from J, the junction contained 2 bases not matched to a gene. The CDR3 is CASSQEGQFSYNEQFF. In DNA, the CDR3 is TGTGCCAGCAGCCAAGAGGGACAGTTCTCCTACAATGAGCAGTTCTTC.

Worth noting for this clone: Other DNA variants within this sample encode the same CDR3. This chain connects TRBV28 to TRBJ1-1, with TRBD1 identical over 10 bases. This CDR3 is built from 14 residues. CDR1 MDHEN and CDR2 SYDVKM come from the germline V gene. V lost 4 bases, J lost 3 bases, and 2 bases stayed unmatched. This CDR3 is CASSSGQGDTEAFF. CDR3 nucleotide sequence: TGTGCCAGCAGTTCAGGACAGGGGGACACTGAAGCTTTCTTT. The variable domain in full, completed from reference TRBV28 and TRBJ1-1, reads DVKVTQSSRYLVKRTGEKVFLECVQDMDHENMFWYRQDPGLGLRLIYFSYDVKMKEKGDIPEGYSVSREKKERFSLILESASTNQTSMYLCASSSGQGDTEAFFGQGTRLTVV.

The chain has TRBV12-3 or TRBV12-4 and TRBJ2-7; D unclear. V shed 5 bases and J shed 6 bases, with 11 bases lying between them. CDR3 length equals 12 residues. This CDR3 is CASSREVSEQYF. For the CDR3, the DNA is TGTGCCAGCAGTAGAGAAGTAAGCGAGCAGTACTTC.

The V call is TRBV2, the J call TRBJ1-3, with 7 positions matching TRBD1. J was trimmed by 2 bases and V by 6 bases; bases with no gene match: 7. The CDR3 has 15 residues. Germline CDR1 reads SNHLY; CDR2 reads FYNNEI. The CDR3 here is CASSGGQATGNTIYF. As DNA, the CDR3 is TGTGCCAGCAGCGGCGGACAGGCTACTGGAAACACCATATATTTT.

The chain uses TRBV15 and TRBJ1-1; D might be TRBD1 (6 bases). The CDR3 contains 14 residues. Germline CDR1 and CDR2: LNHNV and YYDKDF (reference sequence). Trimming removed 4 bases from V and 5 bases from J, with 14 bases in between. The CDR3 sequence is CATSMRGGSTEAFF. CDR3 sequence (DNA): TGTGCCACCAGCATGAGGGGGGGTAGTACTGAAGCTTTCTTT.